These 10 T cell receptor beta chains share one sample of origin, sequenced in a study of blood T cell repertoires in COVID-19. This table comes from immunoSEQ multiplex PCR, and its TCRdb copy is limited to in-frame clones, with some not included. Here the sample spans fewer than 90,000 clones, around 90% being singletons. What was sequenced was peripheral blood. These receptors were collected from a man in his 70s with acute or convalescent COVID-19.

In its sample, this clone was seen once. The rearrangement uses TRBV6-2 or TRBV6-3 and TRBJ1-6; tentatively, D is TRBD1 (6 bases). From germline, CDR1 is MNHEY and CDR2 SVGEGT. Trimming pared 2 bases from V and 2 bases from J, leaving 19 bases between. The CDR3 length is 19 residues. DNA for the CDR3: TGTGCCAGCAGTTACGTCTTGCAGGGGAATAGTCCCTATAATTCACCCCTCCACTTT. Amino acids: CASSYVLQGNSPYNSPLHF.

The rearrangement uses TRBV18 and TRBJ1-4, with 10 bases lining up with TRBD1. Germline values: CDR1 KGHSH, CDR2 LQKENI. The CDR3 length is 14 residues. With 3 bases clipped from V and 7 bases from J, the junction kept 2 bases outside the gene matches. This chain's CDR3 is CASSPGQGSEKLFF. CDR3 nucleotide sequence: TGTGCCAGCTCACCGGGACAGGGGAGTGAAAAACTGTTTTTT.

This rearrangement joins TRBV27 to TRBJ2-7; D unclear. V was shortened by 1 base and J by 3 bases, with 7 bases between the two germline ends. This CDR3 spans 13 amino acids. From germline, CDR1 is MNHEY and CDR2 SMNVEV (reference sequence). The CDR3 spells CASSLFKSYEQYF. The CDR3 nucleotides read TGTGCCAGCAGTTTATTCAAGAGCTACGAGCAGTACTTC.

The DNA of the CDR3 is TGTGCCAGCAGTTCGGGGGGCCATAGCTCCTACGAGCAGTACTTC. Translated, it gives CASSSGGHSSYEQYF. The chain recombines TRBV6-2 or TRBV6-3 with TRBJ2-7; perhaps TRBD2 as D (7 bases). The V end was cut by 4 bases, the J end by 0 bases, with 13 bases between. The CDR3 consists of 15 residues. Germline V gives CDR1 MNHEY, CDR2 SVGEGT.

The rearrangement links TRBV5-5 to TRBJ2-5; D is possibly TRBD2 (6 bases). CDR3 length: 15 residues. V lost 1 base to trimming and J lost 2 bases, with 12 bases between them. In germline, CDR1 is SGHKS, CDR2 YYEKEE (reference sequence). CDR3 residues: CASSLSGLLQETQYF. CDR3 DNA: TGTGCCAGCAGCTTGTCCGGACTACTACAAGAGACCCAGTACTTC.

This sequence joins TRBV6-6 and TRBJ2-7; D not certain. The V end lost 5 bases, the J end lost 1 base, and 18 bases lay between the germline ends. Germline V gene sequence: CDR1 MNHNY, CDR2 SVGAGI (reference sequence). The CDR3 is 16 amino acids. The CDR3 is CASSRSQSPLSYEQYF. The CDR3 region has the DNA TGTGCCAGCAGTCGCAGTCAATCTCCACTATCCTACGAGCAGTACTTC.

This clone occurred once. The CDR3 loop reads CASSLRTGGLNEQYF. The CDR3 nucleotides read TGTGCCAGCAGCCTAAGGACAGGGGGCCTAAACGAGCAGTACTTC. The rearrangement uses TRBV7-2 and TRBJ2-7; 11 positions match TRBD1. CDR3 size: 15 residues. Losses at the gene ends were 5 bases for V and 5 bases for J; bases not matched to a gene: 8. CDR1 is SGHTA, CDR2 FQGNSA, per germline.

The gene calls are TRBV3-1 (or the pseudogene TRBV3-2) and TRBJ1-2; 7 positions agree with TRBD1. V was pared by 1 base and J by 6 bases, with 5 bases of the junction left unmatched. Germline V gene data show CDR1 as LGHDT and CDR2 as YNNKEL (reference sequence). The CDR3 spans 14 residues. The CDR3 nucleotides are TGTGCCAGCAGCCAAGGACAGGGTATAGATGGCTACACCTTC. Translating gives CASSQGQGIDGYTF.

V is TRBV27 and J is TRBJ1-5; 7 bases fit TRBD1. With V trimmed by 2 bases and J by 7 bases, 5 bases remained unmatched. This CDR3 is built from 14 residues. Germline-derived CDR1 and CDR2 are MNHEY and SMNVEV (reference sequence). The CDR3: CASSLKGARQPQHF. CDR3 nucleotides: TGTGCCAGCAGTTTAAAGGGGGCTCGGCAGCCCCAGCATTTT.

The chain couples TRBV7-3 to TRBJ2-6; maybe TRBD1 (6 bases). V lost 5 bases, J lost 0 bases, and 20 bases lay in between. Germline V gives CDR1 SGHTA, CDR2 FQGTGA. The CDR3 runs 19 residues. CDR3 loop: CASSEGSGTLYSGANVLTF. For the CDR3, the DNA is TGTGCCAGCAGCGAGGGCTCCGGGACACTGTACTCTGGGGCCAACGTCCTGACTTTC.